This is a list of T cell receptor beta chains from one sample in a study of T-cell memory formation after mild COVID-19. Via MiXCR, TCRdb re-called the 5' RACE reads, giving one row per CDR3 protein. Here the sample spans under 600,000 distinct CDR3 sequences, roughly 22% being singletons. The sequenced sample consisted of PBMCs or a T cell subset sorted from them (not recorded which). The receptors stem from an adult woman who had mild COVID-19 (a few samples of this study predate the infection). Cell type and time point are not known. Each CDR3 is given with its conserved first and last residue. D genes are given only for firm matches. Size is omitted from some rows. Given values are once, few, many or a class for expanded clones.

j_call d_call v_call clone_size cdr3_nt cdr3_aa
TRBJ1-1 - TRBV7-2 - TGTGCCAGCAGCTTAGGGGTGGGATTGAACACTGAAGCTTTCTTT CASSLGVGLNTEAFF
TRBJ2-6 - TRBV7-2 few TGTGCCAGCAGCAACACTGGGGCCAACGTCCTGACTTTC CASSNTGANVLTF
TRBJ1-1 - TRBV3-1 - TGTGCCACCAGAATCGGTCCTTGGGGTGAAGCTTTCTTT CATRIGPWGEAFF
TRBJ2-1 - TRBV5-1 - TGCGCCAGCAGGACCTTAGGGGCGTACAATGAGCAGTTCTTC CASRTLGAYNEQFF
TRBJ2-5 TRBD2 TRBV7-9 few TGTGCCAGCAGCTTAAAGGCGGGAGGACAAGAGACCCAGTACTTC CASSLKAGGQETQYF
TRBJ2-7 - TRBV11-3 - TGTGCCAGCAGCCACAAGTTAACAGGAACTACCTACGAGCAGTACTTC CASSHKLTGTTYEQYF
TRBJ2-1 TRBD2 TRBV7-9 few TGTGCCAGCAGTTCTATGGGCCTAGCGGGGCTCAATGAGCAGTTCTTC CASSSMGLAGLNEQFF
TRBJ2-5 - TRBV18 - TGTGCCAGCTCACCCAAAATTACGGTGTCAGAGACCCAGTACTTC CASSPKITVSETQYF
TRBJ2-3 - TRBV7-2 few TGTGCCAGCAGCCCACCGACTGCCCTCCTCACAGATACGCAGTATTTT CASSPPTALLTDTQYF
TRBJ2-1 - TRBV7-2 - TGTGCCAGCAGCCCCAACCTCCAGGAGCAGTTCTTC CASSPNLQEQFF
TRBJ2-7 TRBD2 TRBV7-2 few TGTGCCAGCAGCTTAGTTGGTAAATCAGGACTAGCGGGGTCCTACGAGCAGTACTTC CASSLVGKSGLAGSYEQYF
TRBJ1-4 - TRBV3-1 - TGTGCCAGCAGCCAAGGAGGTTGGCGAGAAAAACTGTTTTTT CASSQGGWREKLFF
TRBJ1-2 - TRBV4-3 once TGCGCCAGCAGCCAAGAGAGGGTCACAGCTAACTATGGCTACACCTTC CASSQERVTANYGYTF
TRBJ2-6 TRBD1 TRBV12-3/TRBV12-4 few TGTGCCAGCAGTCCCGGGACAGGGAACTCTGGGGCCAACGTCCTGACTTTC CASSPGTGNSGANVLTF